This T cell receptor beta chain was recovered during a study of stem cell transplantation in POMP-related autoinflammatory disease. Study results and limitations: In patients with PRAID, every analyzed T-cell subset tended to show lower diversity and higher clonality.

The CDR3 loop spans 16 amino acids. The V segment lost 3 bases and the J segment 4 bases; nucleotides outside the gene matches: 8. The germline V gene encodes CDR1 SGDLS and CDR2 YYNGEE. With respect to this clone: Its target is unknown.

Generated by immunoSEQ multiplex PCR, the TCRdb table keeps only in-frame clones and is missing some. This table has around 2,000 clones, about 90% appearing once. The V and J genes are TRBV9 and TRBJ2-1, with TRBD2 matching over 9 bases. The sequencing used Tregs from PBMCs, collected before stem cell transplantation. The clonotype comes from a human donor with POMP-related autoinflammation and immune dysregulation (PRAID). The CDR3 sequence: CASSADSGSSYNEQFF. The CDR3 region has the DNA TGTGCCAGCAGCGCCGATAGCGGGAGTAGTTACAATGAGCAGTTCTTC.